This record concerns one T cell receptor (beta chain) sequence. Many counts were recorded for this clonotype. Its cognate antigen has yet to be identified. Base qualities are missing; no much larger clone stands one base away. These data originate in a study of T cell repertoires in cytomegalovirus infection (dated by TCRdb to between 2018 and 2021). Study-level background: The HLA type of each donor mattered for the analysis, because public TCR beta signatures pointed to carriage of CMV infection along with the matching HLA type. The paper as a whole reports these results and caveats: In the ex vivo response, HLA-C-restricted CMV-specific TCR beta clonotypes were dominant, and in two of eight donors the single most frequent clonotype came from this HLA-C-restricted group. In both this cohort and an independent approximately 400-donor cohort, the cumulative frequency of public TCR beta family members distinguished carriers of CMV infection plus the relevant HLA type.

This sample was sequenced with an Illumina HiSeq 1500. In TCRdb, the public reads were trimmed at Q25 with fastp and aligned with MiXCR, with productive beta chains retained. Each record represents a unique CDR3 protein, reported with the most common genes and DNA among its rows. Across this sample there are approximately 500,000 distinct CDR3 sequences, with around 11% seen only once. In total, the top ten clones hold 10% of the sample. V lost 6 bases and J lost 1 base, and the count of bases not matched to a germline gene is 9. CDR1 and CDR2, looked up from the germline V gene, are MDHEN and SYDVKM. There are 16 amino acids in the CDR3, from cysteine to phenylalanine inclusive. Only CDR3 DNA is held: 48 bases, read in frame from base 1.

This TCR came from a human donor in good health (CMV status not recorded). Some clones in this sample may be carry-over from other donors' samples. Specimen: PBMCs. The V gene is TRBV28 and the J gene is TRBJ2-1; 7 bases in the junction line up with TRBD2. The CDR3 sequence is CASSALLAMSYNEQFF. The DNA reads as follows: TGTGCCAGCAGCGCCTTACTAGCGATGTCCTACAATGAGCAGTTCTTC. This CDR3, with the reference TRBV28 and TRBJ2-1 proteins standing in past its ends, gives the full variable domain DVKVTQSSRYLVKRTGEKVFLECVQDMDHENMFWYRQDPGLGLRLIYFSYDVKMKEKGDIPEGYSVSREKKERFSLILESASTNQTSMYLCASSALLAMSYNEQFFGPGTRLTVL.